Listed below are T cell receptor beta chains from one sample, sequenced in a study of T cell responses to AZD1222 COVID-19 vaccine. Sequencing was performed with immunoSEQ multiplex PCR; in TCRdb, only in-frame clones are kept and a portion is missing. The repertoire holds some 150,000 clones, with roughly nine tenths as singletons. This specimen consisted of peripheral blood, obtained 28 days after the second AZD1222 dose. The receptors stem from an adult who received the AZD1222 COVID-19 vaccine. Each CDR3 is given without its conserved first and last residue.

ASSNLADQETQY	TRBV6-5	TRBJ2-5
ASSLQGAGTEAF	TRBV7-2	TRBJ1-1
ASSPAGPPDEQF	TRBV6-2/TRBV6-3	TRBJ2-1
ASSQVDSRWPETQY	TRBV4-1	TRBJ2-5
ASQKGDSGNTIY	TRBV10-3	TRBJ1-3
ASSERQGRTEAF	TRBV2	TRBJ1-1
ASSPGGLGEAF	TRBV6-5	TRBJ1-1
ASSEGGESYNEQF	TRBV2	TRBJ2-1
ASSFTYSPYNEQF	TRBV7-2	TRBJ2-1
ASSQRGRSYNEQF	TRBV3-1/TRBV3-2	TRBJ2-1